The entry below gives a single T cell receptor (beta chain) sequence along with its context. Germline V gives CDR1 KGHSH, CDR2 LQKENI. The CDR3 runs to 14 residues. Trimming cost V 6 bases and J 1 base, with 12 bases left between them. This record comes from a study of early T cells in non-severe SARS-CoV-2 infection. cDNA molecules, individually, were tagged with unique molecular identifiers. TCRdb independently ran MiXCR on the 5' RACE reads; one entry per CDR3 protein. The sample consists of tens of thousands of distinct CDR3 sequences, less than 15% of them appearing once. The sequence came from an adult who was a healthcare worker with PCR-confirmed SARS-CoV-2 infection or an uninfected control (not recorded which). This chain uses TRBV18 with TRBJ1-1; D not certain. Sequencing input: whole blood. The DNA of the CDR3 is TGTGCCAGCTCGGTACAATTTTCGAACACTGAAGCTTTCTTT. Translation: CASSVQFSNTEAFF.